This is a list of T cell receptor beta chains from one sample in a study of CD8+ T cells in alopecia areata. TCRdb's table, derived via immunoSEQ multiplex PCR, lists solely in-frame clones and lacks some. Of some 110,000 clones listed, over 60% are singletons. Sequencing was carried out using CD4+ T cells sorted from blood. The receptors were gathered from a human donor in good health. The CDR3 runs from the conserved cysteine through the conserved F or W. The D gene is left open where the match is weak. Clone size is stated in some rows and not others, as once, few, many or a class when expanded.

D	V	J	size	CDR3	DNA
.	TRBV2	TRBJ1-1	.	CASSELGGRYTEAFF	TGTGCCAGCAGTGAGTTGGGGGGAAGGTACACTGAAGCTTTCTTT
.	TRBV7-2	TRBJ1-1	.	CASSLGANTEAFF	TGTGCCAGCAGCTTAGGTGCGAACACTGAAGCTTTCTTT
.	TRBV6-5	TRBJ1-2	.	CASRRQTNYGYTF	TGTGCCAGCAGGAGACAGACTAACTATGGCTACACCTTC
.	TRBV2	TRBJ1-1	.	CASSIWEGLKTEAFF	TGTGCCAGCAGCATTTGGGAGGGCTTGAAGACTGAAGCTTTCTTT
.	TRBV5-1	TRBJ2-7	.	CASSMGYGGGEQYF	TGCGCCAGCAGCATGGGCTATGGTGGTGGCGAGCAGTACTTC
.	TRBV29-1	TRBJ2-3	.	CSVQLLGSTDTQYF	TGCAGCGTCCAACTCCTAGGGAGCACAGATACGCAGTATTTT
.	TRBV30	TRBJ2-1	.	CAWSVRPSSNEQFF	TGTGCCTGGAGTGTACGACCTTCTTCCAATGAGCAGTTCTTC
.	TRBV5-4	TRBJ2-7	once	CASSDSRVGPYEQYF	TGTGCCAGCAGCGACTCCAGAGTGGGGCCCTACGAGCAGTACTTC
TRBD1	TRBV30	TRBJ2-5	.	CAWSEGRQGAPEETQYF	TGTGCCTGGAGTGAGGGGCGGCAGGGGGCGCCTGAAGAGACCCAGTACTTC
.	TRBV7-9	TRBJ2-7	few	CASSPMGEQYF	TGTGCCAGCAGCCCCATGGGGGAGCAGTACTTC
.	TRBV18	TRBJ1-5	many	CASSRQDNQPQHF	TGTGCCAGCTCACGTCAGGACAATCAGCCCCAGCATTTT
.	TRBV5-1	TRBJ2-6	.	CASSLLGSGANVLTF	TGCGCCAGCAGCTTGTTAGGGTCTGGGGCCAACGTCCTGACTTTC
.	TRBV4-2	TRBJ2-2	.	CASSPRWQNTGELFF	TGTGCCAGCAGCCCTCGTTGGCAGAACACCGGGGAGCTGTTTTTT
.	TRBV29-1	TRBJ1-2	.	CSVGLTENYGYTF	TGCAGCGTTGGCCTAACGGAGAACTATGGCTACACCTTC
TRBD1	TRBV27	TRBJ1-2	.	CASSQTIGTVYGYTF	TGTGCCAGCAGTCAAACTATAGGGACAGTCTATGGCTACACCTTC
.	TRBV2	TRBJ2-3	few	CATSRAETDTQYF	TGTGCCACCTCGAGAGCGGAAACAGATACGCAGTATTTT
.	TRBV20-1	TRBJ1-2	.	CSAGALNGYTF	TGCAGTGCTGGGGCCCTCAATGGCTACACCTTC
.	TRBV30	TRBJ1-2	.	CAWSPQNYGYTF	TGTGCCTGGAGTCCCCAGAACTATGGCTACACCTTC
.	TRBV4-1	TRBJ1-1	.	CASRKNTEAFF	TGCGCCAGCAGAAAAAACACTGAAGCTTTCTTT
.	TRBV6-5	TRBJ2-7	.	CASSYRAGYYEQYF	TGTGCCAGCAGTTACCGAGCGGGCTACTACGAGCAGTACTTC
TRBD2	TRBV29-1	TRBJ2-3	.	CSVEVAGGRDTQYF	TGCAGCGTTGAGGTAGCGGGGGGAAGGGATACGCAGTATTTT
TRBD2	TRBV5-1	TRBJ2-5	.	CASSSTSGAQETQYF	TGCGCCAGCAGCTCCACTAGCGGCGCCCAAGAGACCCAGTACTTC
.	TRBV20-1	TRBJ1-1	.	CSARDDTEAFF	TGCAGTGCTAGAGACGACACTGAAGCTTTCTTT
.	TRBV7-9	TRBJ1-4	.	CARTRMALFF	TGTGCCAGAACCCGGATGGCACTGTTTTTT
.	TRBV5-4	TRBJ1-4	.	CASSVRSPNEKLFF	TGTGCCAGCAGCGTTCGGAGCCCTAATGAAAAACTGTTTTTT
.	TRBV2	TRBJ1-1	.	CASQTGENTEAFF	TGTGCCAGCCAGACAGGAGAGAACACTGAAGCTTTCTTT
.	TRBV29-1	TRBJ2-5	few	CSAGYRAGETQYF	TGCAGCGCCGGGTACAGGGCCGGTGAGACCCAGTACTTC
.	TRBV5-6	TRBJ1-4	few	CASSLEGAATNEKLFF	TGTGCCAGCAGCCTGGAAGGTGCGGCAACTAATGAAAAACTGTTTTTT
TRBD2	TRBV5-6	TRBJ2-1	few	CASSGGGHEQFF	TGTGCCAGCAGCGGCGGGGGGCACGAGCAGTTCTTC
.	TRBV5-1	TRBJ1-6	.	CASSLTENSPLHF	TGCGCCAGCAGCTTGACAGAGAATTCACCCCTCCACTTT
.	TRBV7-2	TRBJ1-6	.	CASSYRGQLPLHF	TGTGCCAGCAGCTACCGCGGACAGCTCCCCCTCCACTTT
TRBD1	TRBV10-2	TRBJ2-7	.	CASSERDRGGNEQYF	TGCGCCAGCAGTGAGAGGGACAGGGGGGGCAACGAGCAGTACTTC
TRBD1	TRBV29-1	TRBJ2-5	once	CSARQGAGETQYF	TGCAGCGCCCGACAGGGGGCTGGGGAGACCCAGTACTTC
.	TRBV6-5	TRBJ1-2	few	CASSYGRGRGYTF	TGTGCCAGCAGTTACGGGCGGGGGCGAGGCTACACCTTC
.	TRBV7-9	TRBJ2-2	.	CASNEGANTGELFF	TGTGCCAGCAATGAGGGGGCGAACACCGGGGAGCTGTTTTTT
.	TRBV20-1	TRBJ1-1	.	CSARGGANPFF	TGCAGTGCTAGAGGGGGGGCGAACCCTTTCTTT
.	TRBV2	TRBJ2-4	.	CASSEVGTSKNIQYF	TGTGCCAGCAGTGAAGTTGGGACGAGTAAAAACATTCAGTACTTC
.	TRBV4-1	TRBJ2-1	.	CASSQVDEQFF	TGCGCCAGCAGCCAAGTCGATGAGCAGTTCTTC
TRBD1	TRBV2	TRBJ2-5	.	CASSYRGHQETQYF	TGTGCCAGCAGTTACAGGGGACATCAAGAGACCCAGTACTTC
TRBD1	TRBV29-1	TRBJ2-5	once	CSVADRGETQYF	TGCAGCGTGGCGGACAGGGGGGAGACCCAGTACTTC